The 13 T cell receptor beta chains reported below all come from one sample, sequenced in a study of cytomegalovirus exposure and HLA in healthy donors. PCR amplification relied on 60 Vbeta primers (plus 13 Jbeta primers). The protocol was immunoSEQ multiplex PCR, while the TCRdb copy is restricted to in-frame clones and leaves out a portion. The repertoire consists of about 120,000 clones, with 60% to 85% occurring once and the leading ten covering 2% to 3%. Sample: PBMCs. The receptors come from a female donor in good health and CMV-seronegative.

The chain couples TRBV27 to TRBJ1-3, with TRBD1 matching 8 bases. Germline values: CDR1 MNHEY, CDR2 SMNVEV (reference sequence). This CDR3 region has 14 residues. Trimming took 4 bases from V and 7 from J; bases not matched to a gene: 6. In nucleotides, the CDR3 is TGTGCCAGCAGTTCCACCGGACAGGGCAACACCATATATTTT. This codes for CASSSTGQGNTIYF.

This clone was detected only a few times. In DNA, the CDR3 is TGTGCCAGCAGCCCCGGGACAGTCGACGAGCAGTACTTC. It is translated as CASSPGTVDEQYF. The chain joins TRBV5-6 to TRBJ2-7, with 7 bases identical to TRBD1. CDR3 length equals 13 residues. Germline lookup yields CDR1 SGHDT and CDR2 YYEEEE. The junction had 6 bases not matched to a gene; V was cut back by 4 bases and J by 5 bases.

V and J are TRBV30 and TRBJ2-3; D is perhaps TRBD2 (7 bases). This CDR3 contains 14 residues. Germline values: CDR1 GTSNPN, CDR2 SVGIG (reference sequence). V lost 8 bases and J 0 bases, leaving 15 bases between the germline ends. CDR3 region: CAGTGGLSTDTQYF. CDR3 in DNA: TGTGCCGGGACGGGGGGCCTAAGCACAGATACGCAGTATTTT.

The chain recombines TRBV5-6 with TRBJ2-5; TRBD1 is a possible D gene (6 bases). Per the germline V gene, CDR1 is SGHDT and CDR2 is YYEEEE. This CDR3 has 14 amino acids. The V gene lost 0 bases and the J gene lost 4 bases, with 10 bases spanning the gap. CDR3 amino acids: CASSLVAGAETQYF. The CDR3 coding sequence is TGTGCCAGCAGCTTGGTGGCAGGGGCAGAGACCCAGTACTTC. Complete variable domain (other parts from reference TRBV5-6 and TRBJ2-5): DAGVTQSPTHLIKTRGQQVTLRCSPKSGHDTVSWYQQALGQGPQFIFQYYEEEERQRGNFPDRFSGHQFPNYSSELNVNALLLGDSALYLCASSLVAGAETQYFGPGTRLLVL.

J is TRBJ2-3 and V is TRBV19; D gene unclear. Germline V gene lookup returns CDR1 LNHDA and CDR2 SQIVND (reference sequence). V gave up 3 bases and J gave up 4 bases, with 11 bases separating them. The CDR3 extends over 14 amino acids. This CDR3 reads CASSIVGRADTQYF. Written as DNA, the CDR3 is TGTGCCAGTAGTATTGTGGGTCGGGCAGATACGCAGTATTTT.

This clone was picked up one time. The V call is TRBV18, the J call TRBJ2-1; no clear D. The CDR3 is 11 residues long. Trimming took 2 bases from V and 8 from J, leaving 4 bases between them. Germline V gives CDR1 KGHSH, CDR2 LQKENI. The DNA for the CDR3 is TGTGCCAGCTCACCATTCGATGAGCAGTTCTTC. Translating it yields CASSPFDEQFF. Variable domain in full (rest from reference TRBV18 and TRBJ2-1): NAGVMQNPRHLVRRRGQEARLRCSPMKGHSHVYWYRQLPEEGLKFMVYLQKENIIDESGMPKERFSAEFPKEGPSILRIQQVVRGDSAAYFCASSPFDEQFFGPGTRLTVL.

J is TRBJ1-1 and V is TRBV2, with D uncertain. CDR1 is SNHLY and CDR2 is FYNNEI in the germline V gene. This CDR3 has 11 amino acids. Deletions cut 7 bases from V and 4 bases from J, with 7 bases between. In DNA form, the CDR3 reads TGTGCCAGCATGGAGGGCACTGAAGCTTTCTTT. The encoded protein is CASMEGTEAFF.

The V and J genes are TRBV28 and TRBJ1-2; D is perhaps TRBD1 (6 bases). V shed 6 bases and J shed 7 bases, with 18 bases lying between them. Per germline, CDR1 MDHEN and CDR2 SYDVKM. The CDR3 contains 14 residues. CDR3 region: CASSYDRPRTGYTF. CDR3 in DNA: TGTGCCAGCAGCTACGACAGGCCCAGAACTGGCTACACCTTC.

The sample holds a few counts of this clone. The rearrangement links TRBV4-2 to TRBJ1-4, with TRBD1 identical over 10 bases. The CDR3 is 18 residues long. V shed 5 bases, J shed 0 bases, and the junction held 9 bases outside the gene matches. Germline CDR1 LGHNA, CDR2 YNFKEQ. In nucleotides, the CDR3 is TGTGCCAGCAGCTTGAACCGGGACAGGGGTACAACTAATGAAAAACTGTTTTTT. This gives the protein CASSLNRDRGTTNEKLFF.

This clone was picked up a small number of times. The junction and the germline gene differ at one end; a read error may be behind it. The chain couples TRBV10-3 to TRBJ1-5; no definite D call. Germline V gene data show CDR1 as ENHRY and CDR2 as SYGVKD. This CDR3 has 13 amino acids. CDR3 residues: CAISGVGGQPQHF. The CDR3 bases are TGTGCCATTAGTGGGGTAGGAGGTCAGCCCCAGCATTTT.

Regarding this clone: The same CDR3 also results from other DNA sequences found in this sample. The V gene is TRBV5-1, the J gene TRBJ1-1, with TRBD1 identical over 8 bases. V lost 1 base to trimming and J lost 4 bases; unmatched junction nucleotides: 3. Germline lookup yields CDR1 SGHRS and CDR2 YFSETQ. The CDR3 is 14 amino acids. The DNA for the CDR3 is TGCGCCAGCAGCTTGACCACAGGGGGCACTGAAGCTTTCTTT. It specifies CASSLTTGGTEAFF. The full variable domain, completed using reference TRBV5-1 and TRBJ1-1, is KAGVTQTPRYLIKTRGQQVTLSCSPISGHRSVSWYQQTPGQGLQFLFEYFSETQRNKGNFPGRFSGRQFSNSRSEMNVSTLELGDSALYLCASSLTTGGTEAFFGQGTRLTVV.

In its sample, this clone was seen once. The V call is TRBV29-1, the J call TRBJ1-1, with D possibly TRBD1 on 6 matching bases. V lost 2 bases to trimming and J lost 5 bases, with 6 bases between them. This CDR3 region has 11 residues. Germline V gene lookup returns CDR1 SQVTM and CDR2 ANQGSEA. CDR3 loop: CSVETGTEAFF. As DNA, the CDR3 is TGCAGCGTTGAAACAGGGACTGAAGCTTTCTTT.

The chain combines TRBV19 with TRBJ2-3; no clear D gene. The ends were cut back, 7 bases at V and 0 bases at J, with 20 bases in the middle. The CDR3 consists of 17 residues. Germline V gives CDR1 LNHDA, CDR2 SQIVND (reference sequence). CDR3 sequence reads: CASTTTFSRTSTDTQYF. CDR3 coding DNA: TGTGCCAGTACCACAACCTTTAGCAGAACTAGCACAGATACGCAGTATTTT.